This TCR beta chain was profiled in a study of blood T cells in healthy people across ages (dated by TCRdb to about 2015). Background on the whole study: In model experiments, template switching captured about one uniquely barcoded TCR beta cDNA molecule for every two T cells. For two donors (one aged 18 to 30 and one aged 80 or older), the study analyzed two additional independent replicas of 1 million unique cDNA reads from the same blood draw. Donors were grouped into four age groups: young (average 16 years), middle-aged (approximately 41), aged (about 60) and long-lived (approximately 78). To avoid experimental bias, donors of different ages were distributed randomly across sequencing lanes. To track age-related changes in TCR beta repertoire diversity, the study relied on deep sequencing normalized with unique cDNA molecular identifiers. General findings and caveats noted by the study authors: The percentage of naive T cells measured by flow cytometry correlated strongly with observed TCR beta diversity. The CMV infection status of donors was not known, potentially confounding age-related changes in expanded clonotypes. Compared with the aged group, more naive CD4+ T cells, fewer expanded clones and increased TCR diversity were shown by the long-lived group, suggesting age selection. Bulk unsorted PBMC profiling prevented conclusive comparison of naive and antigen-experienced compartments. Observed TCR beta diversity per million T cells fell roughly linearly with age, and a significant reduction was already apparent by age roughly 40. Total diversity estimates from one million sequenced T cells were considered lower bounds and underestimates.

This clonotype was found many times. Its antigen target is currently unknown. Base qualities are not provided; no much larger clone lies one nucleotide away. Systemically healthy Caucasian individuals from Russia, approximately 39 in total and aged roughly 6 to 100 years, were included as donors. Around 10 milliliters of peripheral blood were drawn from each donor into EDTA-treated Vacutainer tubes. Ficoll-Paque density-gradient centrifugation was used to isolate PBMCs, with at least 6.5 million per sample. Total RNA was extracted from PBMCs with Trizol reagent, with at least 5 micrograms obtained per sample. For every donor, an aliquot of PBMCs went through flow cytometry to measure the percentages of naive CD45RAhigh/CD27high T cells. The method behind the library was 5' RACE. Sequencer: Illumina HiSeq 2500. A second PCR of 7 to 11 cycles was run with a J-beta primer mix and a sample-barcoded 5' primer. Each TCR beta cDNA molecule received a unique molecular identifier from a template-switch 5' adaptor carrying 12 random nucleotides. Each sample yielded at least 2.5 million CDR3-containing paired-end reads. All of the RNA was converted into first-strand cDNA using the Mint cDNA synthesis kit, with a TRBC-specific oligonucleotide serving as the primer. All cDNA was treated with uracil-DNA glycosylase and then went through a first 18-cycle PCR with the universal primers M1SS and BC2_uni_R. Turning to the authors' computational methods: Each sample was normalized by randomly selecting 1 million high-quality reads, each carrying a distinct molecular identifier. Instead of being binned into consensus sequences, reads that shared molecular identifiers were thrown out. CDR3 identification, clonotype clustering and error correction used MiTCR with a Q25 quality threshold and the strictest error-elimination algorithm. Lower-bound total TCR beta diversity was estimated with a nonparametric unseen species model using Euler transformation. TCRdb redid the processing of the public reads, applying fastp at Q25 and MiXCR, and retained in-frame beta chains. Each CDR3 protein appears once, grouped with its most common genes and DNA. The V and J calls were not made by the authors but by TCRdb's processing. Across this sample there are approximately 700,000 distinct CDR3 sequences, with about a third seen only once. Approximately 15% of the sample is taken by the ten largest.

Trimming at the junction amounts to 4 bases on V and 4 bases on J, and the germline ends lie 7 bases apart. The CDR3, from cysteine to phenylalanine, totals 12 residues. The entry retains the CDR3 DNA only, 36 bases that are in frame from base 1. The rearrangement combines TRBV12-3 or TRBV12-4 with TRBJ1-2; the D gene cannot be named for sure. The source material was blood. The receptor was isolated from a woman aged 80 or older in good health. Donor details come from another sample of the same person, matched by shared clones. The CDR3 amino acid sequence is: CASSSQIYGYTF. The DNA sequence is as follows: TGTGCCAGCAGTTCCCAGATCTATGGCTACACCTTC.